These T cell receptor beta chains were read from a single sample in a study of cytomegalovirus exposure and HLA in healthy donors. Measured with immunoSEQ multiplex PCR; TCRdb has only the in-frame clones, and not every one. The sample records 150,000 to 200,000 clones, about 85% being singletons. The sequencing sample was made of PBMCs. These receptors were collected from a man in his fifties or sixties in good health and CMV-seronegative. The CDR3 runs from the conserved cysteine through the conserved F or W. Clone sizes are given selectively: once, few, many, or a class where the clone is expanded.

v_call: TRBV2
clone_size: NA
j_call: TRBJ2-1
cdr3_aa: CASSEIRLSSYNEQFF

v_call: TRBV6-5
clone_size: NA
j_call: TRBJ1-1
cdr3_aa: CASRSRREGAYIF

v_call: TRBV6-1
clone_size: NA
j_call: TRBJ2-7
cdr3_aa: CASSALEYGSYEQYF

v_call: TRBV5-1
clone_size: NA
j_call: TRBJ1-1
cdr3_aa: CASSLVVTGSTEAFF

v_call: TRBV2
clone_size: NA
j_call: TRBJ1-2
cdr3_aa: CASSGQTGQHGYTF

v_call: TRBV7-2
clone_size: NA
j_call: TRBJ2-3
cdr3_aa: CASSLEGVADTQYF

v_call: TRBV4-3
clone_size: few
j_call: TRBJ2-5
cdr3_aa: CASSQDLDRIKTQYF

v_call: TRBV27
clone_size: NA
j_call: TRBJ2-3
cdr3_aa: CASSLSGNRLDTQYF

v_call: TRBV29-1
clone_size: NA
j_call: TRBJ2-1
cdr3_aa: CSVWDRAGYNEQFF

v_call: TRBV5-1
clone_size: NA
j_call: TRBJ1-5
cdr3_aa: CASSPTGLSNQPQHF

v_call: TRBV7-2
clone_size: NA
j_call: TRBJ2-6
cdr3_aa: CASSFFTGANVLTF

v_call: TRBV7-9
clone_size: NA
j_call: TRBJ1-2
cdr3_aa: CASSSGRAPVSYGYTF

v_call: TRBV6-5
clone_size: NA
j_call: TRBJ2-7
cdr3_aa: CASWSSGVEQYF

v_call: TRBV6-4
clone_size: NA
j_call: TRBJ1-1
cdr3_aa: CASRGQPNTEAFF

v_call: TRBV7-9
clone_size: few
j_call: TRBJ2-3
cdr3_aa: CASIRTSGGDTQYF

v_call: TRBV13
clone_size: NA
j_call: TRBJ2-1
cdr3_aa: CASSPPYSDEQFF

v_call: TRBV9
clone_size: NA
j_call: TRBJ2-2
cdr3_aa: CASSAPTSGGNTGELFF

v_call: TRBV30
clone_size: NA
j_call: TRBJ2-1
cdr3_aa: CAWSRGLAGGNEQFF

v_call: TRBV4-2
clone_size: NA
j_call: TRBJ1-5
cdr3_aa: CASSQITGFGQPQHF

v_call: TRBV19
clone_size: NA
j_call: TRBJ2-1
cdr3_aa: CASSIITQGRSYNEQFF

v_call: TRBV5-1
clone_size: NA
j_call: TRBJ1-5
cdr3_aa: CASSLTGGNQPQHF

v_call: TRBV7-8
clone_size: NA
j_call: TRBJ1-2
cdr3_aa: CASSLFNSNYGYTF

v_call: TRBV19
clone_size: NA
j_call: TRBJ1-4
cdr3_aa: CASSTPLQGGEKLFF

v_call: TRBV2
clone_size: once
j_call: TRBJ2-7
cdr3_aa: CASSARDRGADEQYF

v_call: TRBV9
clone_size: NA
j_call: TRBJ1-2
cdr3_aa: CASSVSTGDPIGNGGYTF

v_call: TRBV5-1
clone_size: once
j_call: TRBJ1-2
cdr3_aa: CASSFDSNYGYTF

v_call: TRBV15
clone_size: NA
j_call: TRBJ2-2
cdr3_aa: CATSRDKGTGELFF

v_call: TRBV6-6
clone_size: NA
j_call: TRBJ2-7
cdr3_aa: CASSSFSGGAGEQYF

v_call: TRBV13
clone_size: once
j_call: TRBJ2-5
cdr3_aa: CASSLVGRQGLETQYF

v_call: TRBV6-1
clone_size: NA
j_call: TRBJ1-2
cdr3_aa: CASSEGSTNYGYTF

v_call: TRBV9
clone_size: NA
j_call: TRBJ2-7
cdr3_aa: CASSTRDNPYEQYF

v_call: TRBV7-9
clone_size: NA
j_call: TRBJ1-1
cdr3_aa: CASTPGAKTEAFF

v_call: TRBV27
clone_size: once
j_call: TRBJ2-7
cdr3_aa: CASSLWGGGEQYF

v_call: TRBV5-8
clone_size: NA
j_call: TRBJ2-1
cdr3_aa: CASSLAAGVTYNEQFF

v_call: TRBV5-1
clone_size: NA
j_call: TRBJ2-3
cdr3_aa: CASNPDRSDTQYF

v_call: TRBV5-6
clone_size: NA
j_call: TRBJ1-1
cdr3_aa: CASSFGITEAFF

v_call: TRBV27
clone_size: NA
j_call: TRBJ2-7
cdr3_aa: CASGEGGWGYEQYF

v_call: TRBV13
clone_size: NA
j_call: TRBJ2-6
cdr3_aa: CASSLASGAGANVLTF

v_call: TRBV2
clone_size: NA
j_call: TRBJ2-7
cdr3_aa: CASSENPLKHYEQYF

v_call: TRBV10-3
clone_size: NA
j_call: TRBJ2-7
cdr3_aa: CAISGLDSYEQYF

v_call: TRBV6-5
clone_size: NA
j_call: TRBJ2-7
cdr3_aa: CASSPGTSPYEQYF

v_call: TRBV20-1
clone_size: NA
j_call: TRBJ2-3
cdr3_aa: CSAKLQDTQYF